This TCR beta chain was observed in a study of blood T cell repertoires in COVID-19. Across the study: Spain, Italy and the United States supplied samples that represented acute and convalescent COVID-19. Sources were T cells, B-cell-depleted T cells, or PBMCs; the material itself was cDNA or gDNA.

There are a few counts of this clone. The CDR3 is 14 residues long. Trimming pared 8 bases from V and 0 bases from J, leaving 13 bases between. Germline V gene lookup returns CDR1 SNHLY and CDR2 FYNNEI. Original methodology: For nucleated cells, counts were estimated from reference gene primer amplification. TCRdb's table, derived via immunoSEQ multiplex PCR, lists solely in-frame clones and lacks some. Clone size and V and J calls were adopted from that table, with D and trimming inferred from the DNA. The sample yields about 210,000 clones, 85% to 90% seen once. This rearrangement joins TRBV2 to TRBJ1-1; possible D gene TRBD1, 6 bases. This clonotype originated in a man in his fifties or sixties with acute or convalescent COVID-19. The sequencing input was peripheral blood. The CDR3 DNA follows: TGTGCCAGCTTACGGACAGCGATGAACACTGAAGCTTTCTTT. Protein sequence: CASLRTAMNTEAFF.